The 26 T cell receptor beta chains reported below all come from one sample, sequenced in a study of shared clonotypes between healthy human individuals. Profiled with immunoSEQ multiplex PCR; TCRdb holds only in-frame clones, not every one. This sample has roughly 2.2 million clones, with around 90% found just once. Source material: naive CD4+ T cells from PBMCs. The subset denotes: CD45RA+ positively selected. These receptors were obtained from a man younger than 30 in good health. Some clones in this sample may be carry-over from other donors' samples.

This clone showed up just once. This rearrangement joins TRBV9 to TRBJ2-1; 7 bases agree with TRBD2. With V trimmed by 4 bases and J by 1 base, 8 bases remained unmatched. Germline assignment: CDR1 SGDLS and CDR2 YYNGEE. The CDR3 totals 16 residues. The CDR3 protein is CASSSTPGRSYNEQFF. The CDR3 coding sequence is TGTGCCAGCAGCTCTACCCCCGGGAGGTCCTACAATGAGCAGTTCTTC.

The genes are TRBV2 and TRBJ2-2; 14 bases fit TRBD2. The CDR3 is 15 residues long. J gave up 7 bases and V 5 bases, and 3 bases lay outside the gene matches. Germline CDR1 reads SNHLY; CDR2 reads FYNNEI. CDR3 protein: CASSRGLAGGGELFF. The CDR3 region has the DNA TGTGCCAGCAGTAGAGGACTAGCGGGAGGCGGGGAGCTGTTTTTT.

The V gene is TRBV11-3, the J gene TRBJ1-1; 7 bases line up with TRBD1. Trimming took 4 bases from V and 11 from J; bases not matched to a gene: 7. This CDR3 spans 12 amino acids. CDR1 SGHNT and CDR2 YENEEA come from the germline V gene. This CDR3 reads CASSSRGGIAFF. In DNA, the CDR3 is TGTGCCAGCAGCTCCAGGGGGGGGATTGCTTTCTTT.

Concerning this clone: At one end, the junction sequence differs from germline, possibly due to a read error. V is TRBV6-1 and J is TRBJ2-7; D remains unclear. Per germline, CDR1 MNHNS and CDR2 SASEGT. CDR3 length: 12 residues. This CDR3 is CASSEAPGPRSF. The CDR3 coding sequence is TGTGCCAGCAGTGAAGCGCCGGGTCCCAGGTCCTTC.

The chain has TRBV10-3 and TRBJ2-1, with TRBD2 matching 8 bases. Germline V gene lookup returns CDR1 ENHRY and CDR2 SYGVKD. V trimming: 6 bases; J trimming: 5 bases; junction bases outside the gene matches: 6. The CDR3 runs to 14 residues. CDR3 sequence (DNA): TGTGCCATCAGGTTGGCGGGAGGCGACAATGAGCAGTTCTTC. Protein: CAIRLAGGDNEQFF.

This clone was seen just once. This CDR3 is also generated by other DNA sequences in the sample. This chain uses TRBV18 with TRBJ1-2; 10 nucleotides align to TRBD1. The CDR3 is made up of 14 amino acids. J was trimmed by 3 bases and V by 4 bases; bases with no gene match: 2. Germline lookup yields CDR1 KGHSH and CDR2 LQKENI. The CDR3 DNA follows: TGTGCCAGCTCACGGGACAGGGGAGACTATGGCTACACCTTC. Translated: CASSRDRGDYGYTF.

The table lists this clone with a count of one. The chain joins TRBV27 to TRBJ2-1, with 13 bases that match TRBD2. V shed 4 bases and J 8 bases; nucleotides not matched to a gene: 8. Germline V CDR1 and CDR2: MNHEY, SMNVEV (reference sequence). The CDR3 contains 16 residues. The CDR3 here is CASSWRTSGSSYEQFF. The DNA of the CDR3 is TGTGCCAGCAGTTGGAGGACTAGCGGGAGTAGCTATGAGCAGTTCTTC.

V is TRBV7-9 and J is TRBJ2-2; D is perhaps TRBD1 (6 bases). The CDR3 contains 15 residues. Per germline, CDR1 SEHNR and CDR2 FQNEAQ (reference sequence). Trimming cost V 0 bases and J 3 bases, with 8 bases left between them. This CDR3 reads CASSLAPGDTGELFF. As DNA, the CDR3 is TGTGCCAGCAGCTTAGCGCCAGGGGACACCGGGGAGCTGTTTTTT.

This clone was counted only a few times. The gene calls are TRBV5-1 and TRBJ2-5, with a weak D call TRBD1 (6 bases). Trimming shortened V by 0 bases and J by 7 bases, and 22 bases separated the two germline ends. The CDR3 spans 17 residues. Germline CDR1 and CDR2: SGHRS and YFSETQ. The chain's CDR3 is CASSLGQDDGSTGTQYF. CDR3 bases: TGCGCCAGCAGCTTGGGACAGGACGACGGTTCGACGGGGACCCAGTACTTC.

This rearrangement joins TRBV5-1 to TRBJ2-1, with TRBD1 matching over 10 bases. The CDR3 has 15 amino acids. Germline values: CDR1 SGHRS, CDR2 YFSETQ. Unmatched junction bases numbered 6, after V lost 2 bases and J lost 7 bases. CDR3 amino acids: CASSFLPGQGNEQFF. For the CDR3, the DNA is TGCGCCAGCAGCTTTTTACCGGGACAGGGGAATGAGCAGTTCTTC. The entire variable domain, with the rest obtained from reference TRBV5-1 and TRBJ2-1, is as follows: KAGVTQTPRYLIKTRGQQVTLSCSPISGHRSVSWYQQTPGQGLQFLFEYFSETQRNKGNFPGRFSGRQFSNSRSEMNVSTLELGDSALYLCASSFLPGQGNEQFFGPGTRLTVL.

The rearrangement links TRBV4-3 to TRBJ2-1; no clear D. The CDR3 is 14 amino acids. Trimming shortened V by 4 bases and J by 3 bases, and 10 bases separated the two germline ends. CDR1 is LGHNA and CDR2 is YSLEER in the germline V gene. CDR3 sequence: CASSLKGHYNEQFF. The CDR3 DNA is TGCGCCAGCAGCCTGAAGGGCCACTACAATGAGCAGTTCTTC.

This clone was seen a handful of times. Here the CDR3 reads CASSQLPEIYQPQHF. As DNA, the CDR3 is TGTGCCAGCAGTCAGTTACCCGAGATTTATCAGCCCCAGCATTTT. This chain links TRBV28 with TRBJ1-5, with D hard to call. Trimming removed 5 bases at V and 5 bases at J, with 16 bases between. The germline V gene has CDR1 MDHEN and CDR2 SYDVKM. The CDR3 loop spans 15 amino acids.

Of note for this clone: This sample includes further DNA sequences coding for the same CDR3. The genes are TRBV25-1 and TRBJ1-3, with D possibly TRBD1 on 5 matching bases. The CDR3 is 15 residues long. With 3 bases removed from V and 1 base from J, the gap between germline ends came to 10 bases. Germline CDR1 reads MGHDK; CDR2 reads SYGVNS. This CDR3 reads CASSDARGSGNTIYF. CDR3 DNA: TGTGCCAGCAGTGATGCGAGGGGATCTGGAAACACCATATATTTT. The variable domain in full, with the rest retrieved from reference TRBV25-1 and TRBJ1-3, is EADIYQTPRYLVIGTGKKITLECSQTMGHDKMYWYQQDPGMELHLIHYSYGVNSTEKGDLSSESTVSRIRTEHFPLTLESARPSHTSQYLCASSDARGSGNTIYFGEGSWLTVV.

The CDR3 here is CASGGDGYSYEQYF. CDR3 bases: TGTGCCAGTGGGGGGGATGGCTACTCCTACGAGCAGTACTTC. This chain links TRBV28 with TRBJ2-7; 7 positions agree with TRBD2. In germline, CDR1 is MDHEN, CDR2 SYDVKM. The ends lost 9 bases at V and 0 bases at J; junction bases unmatched: 8. The CDR3 extends over 14 amino acids.

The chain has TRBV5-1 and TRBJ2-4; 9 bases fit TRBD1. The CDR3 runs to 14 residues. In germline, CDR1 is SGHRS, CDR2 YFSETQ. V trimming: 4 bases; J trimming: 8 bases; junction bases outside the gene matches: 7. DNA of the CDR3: TGCGCCAGCAGCCCGACGACAGGGGGAGACATTCAGTACTTC. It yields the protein CASSPTTGGDIQYF.

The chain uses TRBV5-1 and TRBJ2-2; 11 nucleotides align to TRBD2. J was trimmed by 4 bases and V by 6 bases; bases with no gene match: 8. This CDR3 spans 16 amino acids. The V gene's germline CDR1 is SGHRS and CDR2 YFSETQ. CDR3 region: CASTLLAGEGTGELFF. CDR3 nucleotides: TGCGCCAGCACACTACTAGCGGGAGAGGGCACCGGGGAGCTGTTTTTT.

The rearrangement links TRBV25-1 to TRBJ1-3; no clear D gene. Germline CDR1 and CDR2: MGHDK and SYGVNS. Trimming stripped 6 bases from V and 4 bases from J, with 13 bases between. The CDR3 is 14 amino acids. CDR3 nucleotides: TGTGCCAGCAGGATGAGTTTTTCCGGAAACACCATATATTTT. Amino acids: CASRMSFSGNTIYF.

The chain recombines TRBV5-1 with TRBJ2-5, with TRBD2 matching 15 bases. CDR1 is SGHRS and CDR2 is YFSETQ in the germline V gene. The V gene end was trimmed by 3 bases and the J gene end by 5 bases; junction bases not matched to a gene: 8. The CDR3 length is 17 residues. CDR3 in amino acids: CASSSRTSGRVLETQYF. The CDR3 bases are TGCGCCAGCAGCTCCAGGACTAGCGGGAGGGTCCTGGAGACCCAGTACTTC.

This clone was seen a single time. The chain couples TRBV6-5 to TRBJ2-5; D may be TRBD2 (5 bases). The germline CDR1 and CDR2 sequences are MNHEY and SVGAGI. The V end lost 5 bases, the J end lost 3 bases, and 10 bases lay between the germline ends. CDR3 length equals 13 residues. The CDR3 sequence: CASSTGKEETQYF. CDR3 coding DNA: TGTGCCAGCAGTACCGGGAAGGAAGAGACCCAGTACTTC.

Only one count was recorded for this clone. The CDR3 reads CASSTQGISPGYTF. Written as DNA, the CDR3 is TGTGCCAGCAGTACACAGGGGATCTCCCCTGGCTACACCTTC. V usage is TRBV2 and J usage is TRBJ1-2; 7 nucleotides agree with TRBD1. The CDR3 consists of 14 residues. V lost 5 bases to trimming and J lost 7 bases; unmatched junction nucleotides: 10. From germline, CDR1 is SNHLY and CDR2 FYNNEI.

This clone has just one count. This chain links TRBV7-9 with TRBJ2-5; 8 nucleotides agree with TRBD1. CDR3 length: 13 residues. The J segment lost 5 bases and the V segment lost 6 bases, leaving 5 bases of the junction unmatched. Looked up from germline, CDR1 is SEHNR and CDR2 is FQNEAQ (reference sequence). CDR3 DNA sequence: TGTGCCAGCAGAACAACAGGGGGGGAGACCCAGTACTTC. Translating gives CASRTTGGETQYF.

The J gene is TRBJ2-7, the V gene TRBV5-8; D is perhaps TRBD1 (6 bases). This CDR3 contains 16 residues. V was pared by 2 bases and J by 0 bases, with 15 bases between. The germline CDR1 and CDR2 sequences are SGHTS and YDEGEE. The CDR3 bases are TGTGCCAGCAGCTTCAGACAGGTCCCATACTCCTACGAGCAGTACTTC. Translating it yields CASSFRQVPYSYEQYF.

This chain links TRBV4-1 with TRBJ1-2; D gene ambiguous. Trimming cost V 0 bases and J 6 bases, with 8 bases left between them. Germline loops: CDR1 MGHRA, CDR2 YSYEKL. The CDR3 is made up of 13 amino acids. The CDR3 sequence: CASSQDGTHGYTF. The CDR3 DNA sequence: TGCGCCAGCAGCCAAGATGGAACTCATGGCTACACCTTC.

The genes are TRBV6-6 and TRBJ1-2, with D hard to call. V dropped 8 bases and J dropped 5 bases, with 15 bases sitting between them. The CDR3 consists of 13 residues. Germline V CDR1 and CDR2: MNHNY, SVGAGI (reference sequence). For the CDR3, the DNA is TGTGCCAGCTCCCGGGGAGGGAATTATGGCTACACCTTC. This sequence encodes CASSRGGNYGYTF.

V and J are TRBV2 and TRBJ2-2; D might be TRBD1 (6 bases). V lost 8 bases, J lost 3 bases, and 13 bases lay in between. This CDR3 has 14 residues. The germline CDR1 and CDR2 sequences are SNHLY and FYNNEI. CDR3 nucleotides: TGTGCCAGCCCAAGGACAGACTACACCGGGGAGCTGTTTTTT. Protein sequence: CASPRTDYTGELFF. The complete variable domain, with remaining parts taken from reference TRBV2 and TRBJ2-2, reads EPEVTQTPSHQVTQMGQEVILRCVPISNHLYFYWYRQILGQKVEFLVSFYNNEISEKSEIFDDQFSVERPDGSNFTLKIRSTKLEDSAMYFCASPRTDYTGELFFGEGSRLTVL.

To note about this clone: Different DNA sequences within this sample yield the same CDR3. The CDR3 bases are TGCGCCAGCAGCTTGGAGGCGGGAGACTACAATGAGCAGTTCTTC. Its translation is CASSLEAGDYNEQFF. The chain uses TRBV5-1 and TRBJ2-1; 7 bases are a match to TRBD2. Germline V CDR1 and CDR2: SGHRS, YFSETQ. The CDR3 sequence is 15 residues long. After removal of 0 bases from V and 3 bases from J, the junction contained 3 bases not matched to a gene.